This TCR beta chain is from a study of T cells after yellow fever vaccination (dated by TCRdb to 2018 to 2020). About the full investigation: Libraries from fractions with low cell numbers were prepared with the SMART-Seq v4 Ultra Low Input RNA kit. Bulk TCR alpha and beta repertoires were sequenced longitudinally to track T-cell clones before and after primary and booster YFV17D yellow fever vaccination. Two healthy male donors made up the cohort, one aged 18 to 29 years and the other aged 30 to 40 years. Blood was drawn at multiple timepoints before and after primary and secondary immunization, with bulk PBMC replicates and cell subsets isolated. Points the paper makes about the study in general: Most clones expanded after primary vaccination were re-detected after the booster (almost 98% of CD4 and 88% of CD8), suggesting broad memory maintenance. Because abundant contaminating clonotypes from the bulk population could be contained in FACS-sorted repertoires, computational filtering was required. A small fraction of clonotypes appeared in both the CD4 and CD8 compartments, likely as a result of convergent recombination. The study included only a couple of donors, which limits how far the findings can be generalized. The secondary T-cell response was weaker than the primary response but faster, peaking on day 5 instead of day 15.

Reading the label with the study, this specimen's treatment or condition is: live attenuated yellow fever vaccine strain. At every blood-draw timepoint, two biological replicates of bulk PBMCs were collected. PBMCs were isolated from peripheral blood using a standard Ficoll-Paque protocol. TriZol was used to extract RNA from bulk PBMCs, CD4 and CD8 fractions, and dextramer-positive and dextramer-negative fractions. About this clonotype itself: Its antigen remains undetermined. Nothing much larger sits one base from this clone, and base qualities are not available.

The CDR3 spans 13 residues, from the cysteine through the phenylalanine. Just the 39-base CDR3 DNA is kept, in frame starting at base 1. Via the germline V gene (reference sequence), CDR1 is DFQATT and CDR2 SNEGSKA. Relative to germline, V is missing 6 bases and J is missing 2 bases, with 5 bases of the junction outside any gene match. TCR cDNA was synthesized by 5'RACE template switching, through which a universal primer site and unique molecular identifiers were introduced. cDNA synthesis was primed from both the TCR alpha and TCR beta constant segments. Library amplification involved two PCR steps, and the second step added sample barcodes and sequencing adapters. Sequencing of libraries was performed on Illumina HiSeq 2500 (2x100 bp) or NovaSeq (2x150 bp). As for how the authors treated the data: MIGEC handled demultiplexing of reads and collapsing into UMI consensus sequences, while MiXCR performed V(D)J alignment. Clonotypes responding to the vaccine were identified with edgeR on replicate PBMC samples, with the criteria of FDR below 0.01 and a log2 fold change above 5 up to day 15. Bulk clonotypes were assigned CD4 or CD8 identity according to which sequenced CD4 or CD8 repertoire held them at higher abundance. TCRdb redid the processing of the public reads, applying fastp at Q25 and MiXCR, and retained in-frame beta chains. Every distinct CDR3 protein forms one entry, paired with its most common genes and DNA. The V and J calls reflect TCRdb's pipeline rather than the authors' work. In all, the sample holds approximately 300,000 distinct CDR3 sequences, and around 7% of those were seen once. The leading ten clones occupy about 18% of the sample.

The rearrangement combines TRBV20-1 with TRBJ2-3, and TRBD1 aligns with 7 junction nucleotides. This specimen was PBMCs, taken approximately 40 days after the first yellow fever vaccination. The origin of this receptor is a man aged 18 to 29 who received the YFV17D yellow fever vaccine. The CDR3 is CSAQGQVTDTQYF. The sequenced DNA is TGCAGTGCCCAAGGACAGGTCACAGATACGCAGTATTTT.